This T cell receptor (beta chain) was found in a study of beta chain features in type 1 diabetes listed by TCRdb under 2018. Regarding the complete study: Mean age, gender distribution, total cell number and subset yield did not differ between patients and healthy donors. A total of about 110 million sorted cells were examined across all samples, and the number of cells per subset was strongly correlated with RNA yield. In the study, recently diagnosed type 1 diabetes patients and matched healthy donors were compared on the TCRB repertoires of their sorted circulating CD4+ T cell subsets. Regulatory and stem cell-like memory subsets were obtained from only 8 patients and about 8 healthy donors, while naive and central memory subsets were obtained from all 30 or so donors.

Note on this clone: Its specific antigen is unknown. The record has no base qualities; no much larger clone is one base away.

The High Capacity cDNA Reverse Transcription Kit was used to reverse transcribe all of the isolated RNA, meaning that expressed TCRB transcripts were what got sequenced. Naive, central memory and regulatory T cell samples underwent deep immunoSEQ sequencing, averaging about 3.3 million total reads per sample. After sorted cells were lysed in RLT buffer, RNA was extracted with DNase-treated RNeasy Micro or Mini kits, with the choice depending on cell number. Each cell subset was processed on its own to prevent cross-contamination, while patient and healthy donor samples were processed together. Using the immunoSEQ multiplex PCR, TCRB sequences were amplified from cDNA into 87-bp fragments spanning the CDR3 region. The amplicons were sequenced using the Illumina HiSeq platform. Per the original workflow: PCR bias was computationally corrected using synthetic template baselines, reads within Hamming distance 2 were collapsed, and singletons that could not be merged were discarded. Reads were aligned against IMGT so that V, D and J genes, CDR3 length and insertions or deletions at six rearrangement sites could be assigned. Within each subset, clonotype counts were normalized to sorted cell number, after which true diversity and Gini coefficients were computed with the tcR R package. The overlap coefficient, calculated on TCRB nucleotide sequences, was used to quantify repertoire sharing. As a proxy for the pre-selection repertoire, out-of-frame TCRB sequences from naive cells were analyzed. TCRdb limited this immuneACCESS table to in-frame rearrangements with V and J called. A share of clones is missing; checked studies link under half to unresolved V genes, and the rest is unexplained. Clonal size and the V and J genes are those of that table, whereas D and trimming came from the DNA. The sample table holds about 360,000 clones, of which around 13% were seen once. More than 0.015% of the sample comes from the top ten.

Study-level results and caveats: Fewer insertions and more nucleotide deletions at VDJ recombination sites were observed in patients with type 1 diabetes, implying thymic rearrangement abnormalities. Shorter templates might have been favored by PCR, but patient and control samples were amplified and corrected together, so both groups would have been affected equally by any skew. Type 1 diabetes patients showed a moderate but significant shortening of TCRB CDR3 length in all four CD4+ subsets. Because the HLA sub-analyses included only small numbers of individuals, any influence of HLA type on TCRB rearrangement was left unresolved. Because cDNA was sequenced instead of genomic DNA, activated cells with high expression could be over-represented, although the groups did not differ in activation or CD3 levels. Naive, central memory and regulatory TCRB repertoires appeared more similar among patients than among healthy donors.

The germline V gene provides CDR1 SGHVS and CDR2 FQNEAQ. At the junction V is shortened by 3 bases and J by 2 bases; bases outside the gene matches: 2. The CDR3 measures 14 amino acids from cysteine to phenylalanine. The only DNA kept is the CDR3, 42 bases in frame from the first base. A single peripheral blood draw of about 116 mL on average was collected from each donor into heparinised tubes. A BD FACSAria II and a panel including CD45RO, CCR7, CD25, CD127, CD95 and CD27 were used to sort naive, central memory, regulatory and stem cell-like memory CD4+ T cells. Every sorted population had a purity above 95%. PBMCs were isolated immediately by Lymphoprep density gradient centrifugation and stained directly without culture. So that batch effects would be minimized, each experiment stained and sorted samples in pairs, pairing one healthy donor with one patient.

The TCR originated in a man between 18 and 29 years old in good health. Specimen: naive CD4+ T cells from blood. This specimen's cell subset or site label, interpreted: true naive CD4+ T cells. The chain is assembled from TRBV7-8 and TRBJ2-3, and 7 junctional nucleotides match TRBD1. The sequenced DNA: TGTGCCAGCAGCTTGGGACAGTCCACAGATACGCAGTATTTT. Translated, it reads CASSLGQSTDTQYF.